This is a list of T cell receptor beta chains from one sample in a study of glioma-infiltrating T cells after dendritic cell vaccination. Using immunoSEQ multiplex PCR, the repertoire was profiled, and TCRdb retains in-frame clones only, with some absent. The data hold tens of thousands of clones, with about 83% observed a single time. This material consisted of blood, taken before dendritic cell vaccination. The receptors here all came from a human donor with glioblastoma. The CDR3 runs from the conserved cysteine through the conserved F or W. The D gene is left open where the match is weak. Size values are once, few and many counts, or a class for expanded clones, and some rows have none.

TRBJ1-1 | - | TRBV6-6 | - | TGTGCCAGCAGTGGGCGGGAGGGCTTGAACACTGAAGCTTTCTTT | CASSGREGLNTEAFF
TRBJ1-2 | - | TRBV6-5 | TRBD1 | TGTGCCAGCAGTTCCGTCAGGGGGTACTACACCTTC | CASSSVRGYYTF
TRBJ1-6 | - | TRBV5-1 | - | TGCGCCAGCAGCATACAACAGGGCGCCAATTCACCCCTCCACTTT | CASSIQQGANSPLHF
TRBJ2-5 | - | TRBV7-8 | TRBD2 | TGTGCCAGCAGCGCCTCCGGGACTAGCGGGAGCGGAGAGACCCAGTACTTC | CASSASGTSGSGETQYF
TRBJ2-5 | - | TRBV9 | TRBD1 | TGTGCCAGCAGCGCCTCGGACAGGGGGCAAGAGACCCAGTACTTC | CASSASDRGQETQYF
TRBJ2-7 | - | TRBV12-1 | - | TGTGCCAGCAGCGGGAGACAGGGGCTGTACGAGCAGTACTTC | CASSGRQGLYEQYF
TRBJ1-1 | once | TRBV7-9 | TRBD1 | TGTGCCAGCAGCGGACAGGGCGGTGTCAAAGCTTTCTTT | CASSGQGGVKAFF
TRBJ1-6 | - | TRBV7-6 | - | TGTGCCAGCCCAACAGGGAAACATAATTCACCCCTCCACTTT | CASPTGKHNSPLHF
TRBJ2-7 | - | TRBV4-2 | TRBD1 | TGTGCCAGCAGCCCCCGGACAGGGGGGACCTACGAGCAGTACTTC | CASSPRTGGTYEQYF
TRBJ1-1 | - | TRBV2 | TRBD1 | TGTGCCAGCAGTGAAGGAAGGACAGGGAAGTTCTTT | CASSEGRTGKFF
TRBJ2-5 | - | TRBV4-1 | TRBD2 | TGCGCCAGCCGCCAGACTAGCGGGGAGACCCAGTACTTC | CASRQTSGETQYF
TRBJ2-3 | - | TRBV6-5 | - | TGTGCCAGCAGTTACTCTCTTGAGGCTAGCACAGATACGCAGTATTTT | CASSYSLEASTDTQYF
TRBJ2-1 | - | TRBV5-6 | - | TGTGCCAGCAGCTTGGCCTATGGAGCAAGCTCCTACAATGAGCAGTTCTTC | CASSLAYGASSYNEQFF
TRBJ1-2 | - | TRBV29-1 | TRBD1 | TGCAGCGTTGTGGGACAGGGGGTATGGGGCTACACCTTC | CSVVGQGVWGYTF
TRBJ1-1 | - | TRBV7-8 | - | TGTGCCAGCAGCTATTCTGACAGACTTGAAGCTTTCTTT | CASSYSDRLEAFF